The clone carrying this T cell receptor (beta chain) was seen repeatedly, ten times or more. Its antigen is not known. As to time point: sample taken at primary tumor resection. The input material, whole RNA from tumor, nontumor lung or frozen PBMC, was sequenced unsorted. Untreated early-stage non-small cell lung cancer patients, over 55 in total, were the donors. The germline V gene has CDR1 DFQATT and CDR2 SNEGSKA (reference sequence). The CDR3 is 14 amino acids. V lost 5 bases and J lost 2, with 13 bases in between. The data were taken from a study of spatial heterogeneity in lung cancer. TCRdb processed the 5' RACE reads anew with MiXCR; each CDR3 protein has one entry. The sample records roughly 46,000 distinct CDR3 sequences, about 11% being singletons. Regarding the study as a whole: Blood carried ubiquitous expanded tumor TCRs more at resection than follow-up.

The chain carries TRBV20-1 and TRBJ2-4; weak D call: TRBD1 (6 bases). Source: PBMCs, taken at surgery. The clonotype was recovered from a female donor with early-stage non-small cell lung cancer. CDR3 DNA: TGCAGTGCTTCCTACAGGGTTACCAAAAACATTCAGTACTTC. This sequence encodes CSASYRVTKNIQYF.